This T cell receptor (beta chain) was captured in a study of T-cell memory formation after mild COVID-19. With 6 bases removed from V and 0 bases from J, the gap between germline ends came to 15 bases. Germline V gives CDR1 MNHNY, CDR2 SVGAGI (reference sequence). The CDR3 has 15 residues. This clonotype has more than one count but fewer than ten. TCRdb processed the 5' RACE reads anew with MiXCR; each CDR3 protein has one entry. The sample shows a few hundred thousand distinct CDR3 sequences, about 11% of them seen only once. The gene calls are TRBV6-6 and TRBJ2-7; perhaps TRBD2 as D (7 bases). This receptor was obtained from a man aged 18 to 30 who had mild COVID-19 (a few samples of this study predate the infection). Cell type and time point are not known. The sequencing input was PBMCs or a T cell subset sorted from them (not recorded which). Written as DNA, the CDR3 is TGTGCCAGCAGACCGGGGGCGGGGGTCTCCTACGAGCAGTACTTC. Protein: CASRPGAGVSYEQYF.